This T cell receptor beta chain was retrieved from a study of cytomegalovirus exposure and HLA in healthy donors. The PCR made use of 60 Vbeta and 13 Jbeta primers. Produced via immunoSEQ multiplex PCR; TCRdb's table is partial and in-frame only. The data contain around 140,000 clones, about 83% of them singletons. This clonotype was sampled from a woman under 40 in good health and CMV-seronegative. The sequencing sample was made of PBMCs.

CDR3 sequence (DNA): TGTGCCAGCAGTCCATACAGGGGGTCCTACAATGAGCAGTTCTTC. It is translated as CASSPYRGSYNEQFF. The rearrangement uses TRBV28 and TRBJ2-1; the match to TRBD1 covers 8 bases. V was clipped by 5 bases and J by 1 base; unmatched bases: 4. Germline-derived CDR1 and CDR2 are MDHEN and SYDVKM. This CDR3 has 15 residues.